The source of this T cell receptor beta chain is a study of memory CD4+ T cells and cytomegalovirus serostatus. Note on this clone: No antigen is known for it.

V dropped 2 bases and J dropped 3 bases, with 10 bases sitting between them. The CDR3 has 14 residues. Germline values: CDR1 SQVTM, CDR2 ANQGSEA. Single viable CD3+CD4+CD8-CD45RO+ cells were sorted as the memory CD4+ T cells. Serum IgG to CMV pp150, pp28, p38 and p52 defined serostatus. Total CD4+ T cells were enriched by CD4 positive selection. Study results and limitations: Suggested: most of the CMV-linked TCR signature lies in CD4+ memory cells.

The assay was immunoSEQ multiplex PCR, and TCRdb's table has in-frame clones only and misses some. Of roughly 28,000 clones listed, about 80% are singletons. The TCR originated in an adult in good health and CMV-seronegative. The sample consisted of memory CD4+ T cells from blood. The chain has TRBV29-1 and TRBJ2-2; D is possibly TRBD2 (5 bases). CDR3 sequence reads: CSVERGLDTGELFF. As DNA, the CDR3 is TGCAGCGTTGAACGGGGTCTGGACACCGGGGAGCTGTTTTTT.